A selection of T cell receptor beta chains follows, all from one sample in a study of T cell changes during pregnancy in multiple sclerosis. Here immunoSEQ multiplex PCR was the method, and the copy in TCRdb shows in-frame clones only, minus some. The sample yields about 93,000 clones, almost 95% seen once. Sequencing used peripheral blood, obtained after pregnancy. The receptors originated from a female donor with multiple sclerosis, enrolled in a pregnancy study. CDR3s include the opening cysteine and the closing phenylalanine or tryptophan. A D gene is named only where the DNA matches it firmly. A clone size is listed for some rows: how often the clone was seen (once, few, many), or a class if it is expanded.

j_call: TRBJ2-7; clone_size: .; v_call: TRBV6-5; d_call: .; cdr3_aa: CASSYGTFPYEQYF; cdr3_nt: TGTGCCAGCAGTTACGGGACATTCCCCTACGAGCAGTACTTC
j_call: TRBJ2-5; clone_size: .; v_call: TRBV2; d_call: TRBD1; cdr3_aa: CASRQGAQIETQYF; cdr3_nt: TGTGCCAGCAGACAGGGGGCGCAGATCGAGACCCAGTACTTC
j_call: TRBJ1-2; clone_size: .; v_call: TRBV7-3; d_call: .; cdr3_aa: CASSLLGTLTLHGYTF; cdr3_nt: TGTGCCAGCAGCTTACTGGGGACTCTTACCCTCCATGGCTACACCTTC
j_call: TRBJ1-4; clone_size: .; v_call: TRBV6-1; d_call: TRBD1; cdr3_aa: CASSAALGGQGVF; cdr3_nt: TGTGCCAGCAGTGCAGCCTTAGGGGGCCAGGGGGTTTTT
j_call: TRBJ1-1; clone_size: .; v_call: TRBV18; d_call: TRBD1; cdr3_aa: CASSVTGVNTEAFF; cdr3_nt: TGTGCCAGCTCAGTAACAGGGGTGAACACTGAAGCTTTCTTT
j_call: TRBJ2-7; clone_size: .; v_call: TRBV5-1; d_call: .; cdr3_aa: CASSFPNSYEQYF; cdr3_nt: TGCGCCAGCAGCTTTCCTAACTCCTACGAGCAGTACTTC
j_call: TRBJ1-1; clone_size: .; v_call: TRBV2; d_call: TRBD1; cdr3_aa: CAGDRGSQAFF; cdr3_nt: TGTGCCGGGGACAGGGGGTCTCAAGCTTTCTTT
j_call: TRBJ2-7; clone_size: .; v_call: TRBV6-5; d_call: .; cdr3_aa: CASSYSIGSYEQYF; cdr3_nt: TGTGCCAGCAGTTACTCGATCGGGTCCTACGAGCAGTACTTC
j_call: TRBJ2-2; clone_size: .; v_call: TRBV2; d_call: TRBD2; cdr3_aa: CASRGTSGITGELFF; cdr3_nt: TGTGCCAGCAGGGGGACTAGCGGGATCACCGGGGAGCTGTTTTTT
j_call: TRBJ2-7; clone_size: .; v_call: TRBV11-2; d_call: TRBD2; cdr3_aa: CATYDPSGSYEQYF; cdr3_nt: TGTGCCACCTACGACCCTAGCGGCTCCTACGAGCAGTACTTC
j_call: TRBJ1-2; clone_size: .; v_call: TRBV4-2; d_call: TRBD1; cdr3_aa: CASSQTRGLGHGYTF; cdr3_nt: TGTGCCAGCAGCCAAACCAGGGGGCTGGGCCATGGCTACACCTTC
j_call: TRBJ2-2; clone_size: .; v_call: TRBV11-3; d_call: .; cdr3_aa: CASSKASNTGELFF; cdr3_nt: TGTGCCAGCAGCAAGGCTAGCAACACCGGGGAGCTGTTTTTT
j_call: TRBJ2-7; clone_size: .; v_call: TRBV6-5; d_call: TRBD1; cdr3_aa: CASSSATGIHYEQYF; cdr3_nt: TGTGCCAGCAGTTCCGCGACAGGGATACACTACGAGCAGTACTTC
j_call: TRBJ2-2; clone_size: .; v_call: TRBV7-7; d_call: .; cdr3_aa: CASSSSTLAKNTGELFF; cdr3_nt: TGTGCCAGCAGCTCCTCTACTCTAGCCAAGAACACCGGGGAGCTGTTTTTT
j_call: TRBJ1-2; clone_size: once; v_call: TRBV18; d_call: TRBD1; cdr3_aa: CASSPISHRGPGVYGYTF; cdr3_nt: TGTGCCAGCTCACCTATCTCCCACAGGGGCCCCGGCGTCTATGGCTACACCTTC
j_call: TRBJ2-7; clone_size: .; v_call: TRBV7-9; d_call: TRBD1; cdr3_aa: CASSLANGTGAYEQYF; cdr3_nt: TGTGCCAGCAGCTTAGCGAACGGGACAGGGGCCTACGAGCAGTACTTC
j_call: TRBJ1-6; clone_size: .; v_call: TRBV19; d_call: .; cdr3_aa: CASSMLQNSPLHF; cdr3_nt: TGTGCCAGTAGTATGCTCCAGAATTCACCCCTCCACTTT
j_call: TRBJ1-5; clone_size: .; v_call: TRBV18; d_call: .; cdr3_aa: CASSPGGNGLQPQHF; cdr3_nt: TGTGCCAGCTCACCGGGGGGGAATGGTCTTCAGCCCCAGCATTTT
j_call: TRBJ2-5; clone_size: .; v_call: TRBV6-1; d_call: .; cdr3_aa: CASSEPGAGQGVQETQYF; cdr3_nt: TGTGCCAGCAGTGAACCAGGGGCCGGCCAAGGGGTCCAAGAGACCCAGTACTTC
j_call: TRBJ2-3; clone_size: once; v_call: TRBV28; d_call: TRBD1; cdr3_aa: CASSFTGTGANSPYTQYF; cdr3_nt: TGTGCCAGCAGTTTCACCGGGACAGGGGCGAATTCCCCGTATACGCAGTATTTT
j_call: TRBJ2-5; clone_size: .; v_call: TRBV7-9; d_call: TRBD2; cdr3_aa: CASSPQAGGRETQYF; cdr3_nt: TGTGCCAGCAGCCCCCAGGCGGGAGGAAGAGAGACCCAGTACTTC
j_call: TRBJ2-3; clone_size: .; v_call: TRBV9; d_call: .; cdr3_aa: CASSPPPRGRTDTQYF; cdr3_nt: TGTGCCAGCAGCCCCCCCCCGCGGGGTCGGACAGATACGCAGTATTTT
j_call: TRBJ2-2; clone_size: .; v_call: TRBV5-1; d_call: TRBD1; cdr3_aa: CASSLGGQANTGELFF; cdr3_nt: TGCGCCAGCAGCTTAGGGGGACAGGCGAACACCGGGGAGCTGTTTTTT
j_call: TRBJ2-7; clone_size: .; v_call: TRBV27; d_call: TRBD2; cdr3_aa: CASSWGGSSYEQYF; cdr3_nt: TGTGCCAGCAGTTGGGGGGGAAGCTCCTACGAGCAGTACTTC
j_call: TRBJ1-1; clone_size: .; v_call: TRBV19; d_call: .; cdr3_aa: CASSIGARTEAFF; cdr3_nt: TGTGCCAGTAGTATAGGTGCCAGGACTGAAGCTTTCTTT
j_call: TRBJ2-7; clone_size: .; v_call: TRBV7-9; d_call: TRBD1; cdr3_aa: CASSSTGTGMSYEQYF; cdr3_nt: TGTGCCAGCAGCTCGACCGGGACAGGGATGTCGTACGAGCAGTACTTC
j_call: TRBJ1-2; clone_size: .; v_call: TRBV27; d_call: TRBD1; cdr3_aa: CASSLTGVYGYTF; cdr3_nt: TGTGCCAGCAGTTTGACAGGGGTCTATGGCTACACCTTC
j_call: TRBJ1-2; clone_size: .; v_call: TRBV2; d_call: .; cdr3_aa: CASSDQGDYGYTF; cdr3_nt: TGTGCCAGCAGTGATCAGGGCGACTATGGCTACACCTTC
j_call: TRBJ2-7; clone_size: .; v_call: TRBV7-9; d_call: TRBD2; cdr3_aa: CASSLDSGNEQYF; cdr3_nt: TGTGCCAGCAGCTTAGATAGCGGGAACGAGCAGTACTTC
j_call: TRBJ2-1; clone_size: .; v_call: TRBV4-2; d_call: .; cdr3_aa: CASSQTEDSTYNEQFF; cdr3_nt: TGTGCCAGCAGCCAGACCGAGGACAGCACCTACAATGAGCAGTTCTTC
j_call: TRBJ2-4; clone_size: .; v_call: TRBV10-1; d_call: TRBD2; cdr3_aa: CASSEGSGGGSKNIQYF; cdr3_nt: TGCGCCAGCAGTGAGGGGTCGGGAGGTGGTTCCAAAAACATTCAGTACTTC
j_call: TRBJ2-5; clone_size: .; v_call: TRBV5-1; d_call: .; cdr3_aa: CASSLVADQETQYF; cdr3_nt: TGCGCCAGCAGCTTGGTGGCTGACCAAGAGACCCAGTACTTC
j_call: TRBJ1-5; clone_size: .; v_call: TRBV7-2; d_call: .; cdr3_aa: CASSPSGQSNQPQHF; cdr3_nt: TGTGCCAGCAGCCCCAGCGGGCAGAGCAATCAGCCCCAGCATTTT
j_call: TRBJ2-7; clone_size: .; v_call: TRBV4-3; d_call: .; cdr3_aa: CASSQDVGAPYEQYF; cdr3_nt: TGCGCCAGCAGCCAAGATGTAGGGGCCCCCTACGAGCAGTACTTC
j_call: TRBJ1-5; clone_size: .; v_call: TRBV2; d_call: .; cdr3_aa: CASSLGAREQPQHF; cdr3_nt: TGTGCCAGCAGTTTGGGGGCACGGGAACAGCCCCAGCATTTT
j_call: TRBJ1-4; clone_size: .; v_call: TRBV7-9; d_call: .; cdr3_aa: CASVPVGQKLFF; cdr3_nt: TGTGCCAGCGTCCCGGTAGGACAGAAACTGTTTTTT
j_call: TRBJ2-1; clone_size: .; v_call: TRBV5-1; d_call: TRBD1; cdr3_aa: CASSFRQGIVSNEQFF; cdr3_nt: TGCGCCAGCAGCTTCCGACAGGGGATCGTCTCCAATGAGCAGTTCTTC
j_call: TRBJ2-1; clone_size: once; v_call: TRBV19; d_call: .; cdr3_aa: CATSPSVYNEQFF; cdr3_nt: TGTGCAACCAGCCCTAGCGTCTACAATGAGCAGTTCTTC
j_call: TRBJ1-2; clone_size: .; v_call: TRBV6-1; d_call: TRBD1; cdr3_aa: CASSDATRDRFYGYTF; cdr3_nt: TGTGCCAGCAGTGACGCTACCCGGGACAGGTTCTATGGCTACACCTTC
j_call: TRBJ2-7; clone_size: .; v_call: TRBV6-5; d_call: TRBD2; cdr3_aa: CASSFGTSGISYEQYF; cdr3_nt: TGTGCCAGCAGTTTCGGGACTAGCGGAATCTCCTACGAGCAGTACTTC
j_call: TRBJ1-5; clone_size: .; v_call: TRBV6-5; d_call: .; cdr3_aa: CASSYSPGPQHF; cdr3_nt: TGTGCCAGCAGTTACTCGCCGGGGCCCCAGCATTTT
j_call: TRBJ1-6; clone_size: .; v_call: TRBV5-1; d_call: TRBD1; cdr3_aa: CASSGTGNDNSPLHF; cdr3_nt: TGCGCCAGCAGCGGGACAGGGAACGATAATTCACCCCTCCACTTT